Below, one T cell receptor beta chain is given with its context. The data originate from a study of quantifying T cell responses using KT2 cells. Study-level background: Reverse transcription used primers in the TCR alpha and beta constant regions.

The CDR3 totals 14 residues. V lost 3 bases to trimming and J lost 6 bases; unmatched junction nucleotides: 5. Germline V gives CDR1 MDHEN, CDR2 SYDVKM. An oligo carrying a UMI was ligated to the cDNA 3' end. The first PCR ran roughly 4 cycles with an equimolar RC1.1 and RC1.2 beta primer mix. TCRdb itself ran the UMI-ligation and nested PCR reads through MiXCR, one entry per CDR3 protein. This table has around 44,000 distinct CDR3 sequences, around 15% appearing once. Sequenced material: PBMCs spiked with cells of the T cell clone KT2. The TCR was taken from a human donor. V gene TRBV28 combines with J gene TRBJ2-4, with 7 bases lining up with TRBD2. The DNA for the CDR3 is TGTGCCAGCAGTTTGCAGGGCGGGGGAAACATTCAGTACTTC. Translating gives CASSLQGGGNIQYF.